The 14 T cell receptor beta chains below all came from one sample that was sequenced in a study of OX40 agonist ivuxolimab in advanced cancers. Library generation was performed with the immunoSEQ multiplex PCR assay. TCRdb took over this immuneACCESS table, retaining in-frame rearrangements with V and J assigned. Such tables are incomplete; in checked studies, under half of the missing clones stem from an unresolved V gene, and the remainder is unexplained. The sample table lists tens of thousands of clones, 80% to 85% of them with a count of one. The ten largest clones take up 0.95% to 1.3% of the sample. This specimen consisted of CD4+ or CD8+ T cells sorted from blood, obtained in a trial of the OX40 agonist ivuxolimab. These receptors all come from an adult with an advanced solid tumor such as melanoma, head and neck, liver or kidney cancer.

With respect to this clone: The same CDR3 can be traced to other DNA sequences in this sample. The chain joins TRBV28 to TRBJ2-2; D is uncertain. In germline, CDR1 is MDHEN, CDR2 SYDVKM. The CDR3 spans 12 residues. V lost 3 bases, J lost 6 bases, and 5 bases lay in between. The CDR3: CASSLPPGELFF. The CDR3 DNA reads TGTGCCAGCAGTTTGCCCCCCGGGGAGCTGTTTTTT.

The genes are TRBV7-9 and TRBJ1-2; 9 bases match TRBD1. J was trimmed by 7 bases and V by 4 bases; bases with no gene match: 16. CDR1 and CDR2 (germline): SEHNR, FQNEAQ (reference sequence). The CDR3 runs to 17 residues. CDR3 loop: CASSSVQRGQGPFGYTF. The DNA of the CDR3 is TGTGCCAGCAGCTCCGTCCAACGAGGACAGGGGCCTTTTGGCTACACCTTC.

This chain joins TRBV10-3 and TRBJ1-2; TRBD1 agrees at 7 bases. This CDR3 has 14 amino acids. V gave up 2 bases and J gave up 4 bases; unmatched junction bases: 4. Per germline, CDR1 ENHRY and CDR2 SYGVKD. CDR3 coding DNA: TGTGCCATCAGTGAGGACAGGGAGGGCTATGGCTACACCTTC. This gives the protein CAISEDREGYGYTF.

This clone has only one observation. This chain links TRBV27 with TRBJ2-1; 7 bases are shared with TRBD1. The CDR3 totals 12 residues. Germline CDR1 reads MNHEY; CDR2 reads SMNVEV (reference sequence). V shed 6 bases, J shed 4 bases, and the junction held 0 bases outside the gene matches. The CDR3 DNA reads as TGTGCCAGCAGGACAGGGTACAATGAGCAGTTCTTC. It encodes CASRTGYNEQFF.

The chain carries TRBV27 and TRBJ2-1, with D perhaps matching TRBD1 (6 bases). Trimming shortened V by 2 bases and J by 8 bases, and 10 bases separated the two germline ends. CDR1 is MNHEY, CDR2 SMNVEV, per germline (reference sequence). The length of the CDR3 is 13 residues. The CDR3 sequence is CASSLRAGDEQFF. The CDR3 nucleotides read TGTGCCAGCAGTTTAAGGGCAGGGGATGAGCAGTTCTTC.

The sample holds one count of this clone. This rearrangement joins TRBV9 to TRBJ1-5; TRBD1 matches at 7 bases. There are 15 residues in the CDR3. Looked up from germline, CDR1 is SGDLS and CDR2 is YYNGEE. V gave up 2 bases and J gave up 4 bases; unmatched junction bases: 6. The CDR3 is CASSVTGDGNQPQHF. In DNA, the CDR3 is TGTGCCAGCAGCGTTACAGGGGACGGAAATCAGCCCCAGCATTTT.

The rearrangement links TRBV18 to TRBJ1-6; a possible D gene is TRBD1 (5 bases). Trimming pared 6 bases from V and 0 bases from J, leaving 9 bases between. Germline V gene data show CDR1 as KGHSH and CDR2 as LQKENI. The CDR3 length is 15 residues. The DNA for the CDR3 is TGTGCCAGCTCCGGGGCCAGCTCCTATAATTCACCCCTCCACTTT. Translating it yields CASSGASSYNSPLHF.

The CDR3 loop reads CASSDGRRTGSHEQYF. The CDR3 DNA sequence: TGTGCCAGCAGTGATGGGAGAAGGACAGGGAGCCACGAGCAGTACTTC. The rearrangement links TRBV6-1 to TRBJ2-7, with 8 nucleotides matching TRBD1. The V gene's germline CDR1 is MNHNS and CDR2 SASEGT. V lost 3 bases and J lost 5; bases outside the gene matches: 12. This CDR3 is 16 amino acids long.

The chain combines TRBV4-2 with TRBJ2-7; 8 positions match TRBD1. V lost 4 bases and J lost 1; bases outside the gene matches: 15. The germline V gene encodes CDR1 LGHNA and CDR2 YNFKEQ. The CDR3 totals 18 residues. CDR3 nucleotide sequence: TGTGCCAGCAGCCTACAGGTACAGGGGGATTTAAGATCCTACGAGCAGTACTTC. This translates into CASSLQVQGDLRSYEQYF.

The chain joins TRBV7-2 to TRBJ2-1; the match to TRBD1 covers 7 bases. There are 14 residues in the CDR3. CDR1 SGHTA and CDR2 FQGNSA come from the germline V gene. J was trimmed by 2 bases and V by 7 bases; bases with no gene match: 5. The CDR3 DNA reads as TGTGCCAGCAACCTCGACAGGGCCTACAATGAGCAGTTCTTC. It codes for CASNLDRAYNEQFF.

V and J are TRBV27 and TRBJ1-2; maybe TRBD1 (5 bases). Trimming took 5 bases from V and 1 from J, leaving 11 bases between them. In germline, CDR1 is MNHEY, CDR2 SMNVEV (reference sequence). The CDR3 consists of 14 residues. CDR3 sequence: CASSRTRDNYGYTF. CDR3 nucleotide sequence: TGTGCCAGCAGTCGAACCAGGGATAACTATGGCTACACCTTC.

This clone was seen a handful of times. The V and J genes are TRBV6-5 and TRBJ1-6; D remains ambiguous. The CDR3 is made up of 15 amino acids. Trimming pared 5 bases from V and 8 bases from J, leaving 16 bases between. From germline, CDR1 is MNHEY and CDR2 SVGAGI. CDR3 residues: CASSTITSYDSPLHF. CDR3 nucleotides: TGTGCCAGCAGTACCATTACATCCTACGATTCACCCCTCCACTTT.

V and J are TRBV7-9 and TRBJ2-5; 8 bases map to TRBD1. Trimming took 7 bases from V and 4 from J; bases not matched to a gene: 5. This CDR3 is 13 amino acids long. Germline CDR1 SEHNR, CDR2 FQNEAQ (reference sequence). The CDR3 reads CASTQGDRETQYF. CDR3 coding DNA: TGTGCCAGCACACAGGGGGATCGAGAGACCCAGTACTTC.

The CDR3 nucleotides read TGTGCCTGGAGTGTCTCAGGGGGTGGCTCACCCCTCCACTTT. This translates into CAWSVSGGGSPLHF. The rearrangement joins TRBV30 to TRBJ1-6, with 7 positions matching TRBD1. There are 14 residues in the CDR3. Unmatched junction bases numbered 6, after V lost 0 bases and J lost 10 bases. The germline V gene encodes CDR1 GTSNPN and CDR2 SVGIG (reference sequence).